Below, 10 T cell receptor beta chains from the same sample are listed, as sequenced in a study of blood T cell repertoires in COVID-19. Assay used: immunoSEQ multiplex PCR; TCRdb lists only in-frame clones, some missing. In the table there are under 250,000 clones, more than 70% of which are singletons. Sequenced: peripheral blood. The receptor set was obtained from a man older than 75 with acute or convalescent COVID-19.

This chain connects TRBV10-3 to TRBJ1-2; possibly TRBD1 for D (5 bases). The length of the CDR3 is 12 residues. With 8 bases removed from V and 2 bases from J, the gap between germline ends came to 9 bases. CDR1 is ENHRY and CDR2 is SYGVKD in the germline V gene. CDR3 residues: CAIQGPNYGYTF. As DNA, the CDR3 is TGTGCCATCCAGGGTCCCAACTATGGCTACACCTTC.

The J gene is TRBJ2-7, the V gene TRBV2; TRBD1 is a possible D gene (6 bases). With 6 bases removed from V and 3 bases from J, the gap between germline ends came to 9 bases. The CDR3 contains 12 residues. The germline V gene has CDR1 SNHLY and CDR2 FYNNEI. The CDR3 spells CASRGRGYEQYF. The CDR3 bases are TGTGCCAGCAGGGGCAGGGGCTACGAGCAGTACTTC. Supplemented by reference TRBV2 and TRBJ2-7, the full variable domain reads EPEVTQTPSHQVTQMGQEVILRCVPISNHLYFYWYRQILGQKVEFLVSFYNNEISEKSEIFDDQFSVERPDGSNFTLKIRSTKLEDSAMYFCASRGRGYEQYFGPGTRLTVT.

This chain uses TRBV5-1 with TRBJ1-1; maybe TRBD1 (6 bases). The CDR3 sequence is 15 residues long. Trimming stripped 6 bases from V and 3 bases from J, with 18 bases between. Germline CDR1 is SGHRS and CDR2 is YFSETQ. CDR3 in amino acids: CASIRGAGLDTEAFF. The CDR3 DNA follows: TGCGCCAGCATCAGGGGCGCAGGTTTGGACACTGAAGCTTTCTTT. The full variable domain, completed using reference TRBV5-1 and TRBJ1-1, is KAGVTQTPRYLIKTRGQQVTLSCSPISGHRSVSWYQQTPGQGLQFLFEYFSETQRNKGNFPGRFSGRQFSNSRSEMNVSTLELGDSALYLCASIRGAGLDTEAFFGQGTRLTVV.

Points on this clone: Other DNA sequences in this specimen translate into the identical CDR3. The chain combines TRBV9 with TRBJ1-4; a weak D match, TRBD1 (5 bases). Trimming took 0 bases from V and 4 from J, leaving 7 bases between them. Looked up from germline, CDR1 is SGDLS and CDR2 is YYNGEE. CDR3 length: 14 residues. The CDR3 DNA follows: TGTGCCAGCAGCGTAGGGCAGGGTAATGAAAAACTGTTTTTT. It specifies CASSVGQGNEKLFF. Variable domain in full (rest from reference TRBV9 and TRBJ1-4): DSGVTQTPKHLITATGQRVTLRCSPRSGDLSVYWYQQSLDQGLQFLIQYYNGEERAKGNILERFSAQQFPDLHSELNLSSLELGDSALYFCASSVGQGNEKLFFGSGTQLSVL.

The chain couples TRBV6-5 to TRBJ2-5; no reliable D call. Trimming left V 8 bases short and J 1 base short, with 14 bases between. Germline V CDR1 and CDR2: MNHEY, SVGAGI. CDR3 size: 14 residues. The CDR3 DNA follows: TGTGCCAGCGGTCGTTGGCAGATCCAAGAGACCCAGTACTTC. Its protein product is CASGRWQIQETQYF.

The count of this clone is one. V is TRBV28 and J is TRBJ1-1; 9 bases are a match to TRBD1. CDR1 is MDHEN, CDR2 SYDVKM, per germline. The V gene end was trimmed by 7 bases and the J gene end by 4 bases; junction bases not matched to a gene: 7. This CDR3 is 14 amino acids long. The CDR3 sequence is CASTALTGGTEAFF. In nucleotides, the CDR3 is TGTGCCAGCACCGCCTTGACAGGGGGCACTGAAGCTTTCTTT.

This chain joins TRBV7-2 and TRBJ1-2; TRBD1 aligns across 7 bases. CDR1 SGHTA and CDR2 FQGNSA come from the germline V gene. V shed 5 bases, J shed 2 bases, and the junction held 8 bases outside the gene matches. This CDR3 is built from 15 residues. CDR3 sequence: CASSGRDRGNYGYTF. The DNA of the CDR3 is TGTGCCAGCAGCGGAAGGGACAGAGGAAACTATGGCTACACCTTC.

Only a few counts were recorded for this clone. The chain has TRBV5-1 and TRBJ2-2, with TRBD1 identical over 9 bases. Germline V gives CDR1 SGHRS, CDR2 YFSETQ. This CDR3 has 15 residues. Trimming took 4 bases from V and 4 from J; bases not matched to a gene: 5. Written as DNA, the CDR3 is TGCGCCAGCAGCGCCCGGACAGGGGCCACCGGGGAGCTGTTTTTT. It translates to CASSARTGATGELFF.

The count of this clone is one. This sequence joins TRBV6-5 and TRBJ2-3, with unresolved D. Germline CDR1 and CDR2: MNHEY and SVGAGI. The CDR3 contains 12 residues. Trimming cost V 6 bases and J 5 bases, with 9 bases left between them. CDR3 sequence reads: CASSVVEDTQYF. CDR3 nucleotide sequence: TGTGCCAGCAGCGTAGTAGAAGATACGCAGTATTTT.

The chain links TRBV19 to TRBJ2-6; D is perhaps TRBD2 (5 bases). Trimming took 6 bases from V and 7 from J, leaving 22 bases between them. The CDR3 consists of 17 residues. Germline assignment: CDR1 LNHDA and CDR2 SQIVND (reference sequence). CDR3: CASSLFPSGSAANVLTF. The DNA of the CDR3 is TGTGCCAGTAGCCTATTCCCATCTGGGAGCGCCGCCAACGTCCTGACTTTC.